This T cell receptor (beta chain) was sequenced in a study of T cell responses to AZD1222 COVID-19 vaccine. Using immunoSEQ multiplex PCR, the repertoire was profiled, and TCRdb retains in-frame clones only, with some absent. The sample shows 80,000 or so clones, over 75% of them seen only once. CDR1 SGHRS and CDR2 YFSETQ come from the germline V gene. Deletions cut 0 bases from V and 7 bases from J, with 16 bases between. The CDR3 length is 15 residues. The source was peripheral blood, collected 28 days after the second AZD1222 dose. This sequence joins TRBV5-1 and TRBJ1-1, with no clear D. The receptor's source is an adult who received the AZD1222 COVID-19 vaccine. This CDR3 reads CASSLVGLDEYEAFF. CDR3 DNA sequence: TGCGCCAGCAGCTTGGTGGGTCTTGACGAATATGAAGCTTTCTTT.